A single sample is the source of the 5 T cell receptor beta chains below, sequenced in a study of CD8+CD57+ T cells in acquired aplastic anemia. TCR beta VDJ combinations and CDR3 sequences were profiled from genomic DNA. Each CDR3 protein is one row after TCRdb ran MiXCR on the reads. The sample yields roughly 290,000 distinct CDR3 sequences, roughly 53% seen once. By flow cytometry, patients selected for sequencing had shown an expansion of CD8+CD57+ cells. Source material: sorted CD4+, CD8+, or CD8+CD57+ T cells (not recorded which) from PBMCs. The receptors shown here come from a human donor with aplastic anemia.

The V and J genes are TRBV9 and TRBJ2-2, with D unresolved. The V gene lost 0 bases and the J gene lost 3 bases, with 12 bases spanning the gap. The CDR3 has 16 amino acids. Per the germline V gene, CDR1 is SGDLS and CDR2 is YYNGEE. The chain's CDR3 is CASSVGERTYTGELFF. CDR3 sequence (DNA): TGTGCCAGCAGCGTAGGGGAACGGACGTACACCGGGGAGCTGTTTTTT.

Comments on this clonotype: Relative to the germline gene, one junction end is altered; a read error may explain this. The genes are TRBV6-5 and TRBJ2-5, with a possible D match to TRBD2 (6 bases). CDR3 length: 15 residues. Per germline, CDR1 MNHEY and CDR2 SVGAGI. CDR3 loop: CASSESKGTGEAQYF. DNA for the CDR3: TGTGCCAGCAGTGAGTCTAAGGGAACGGGAGAGGCCCAGTACTTC.

This chain joins TRBV7-2 and TRBJ2-7; D is unclear. Germline values: CDR1 SGHTA, CDR2 FQGNSA. This CDR3 spans 14 amino acids. V was trimmed by 1 base and J by 5 bases, leaving 12 bases between them. The CDR3 region has the DNA TGTGCCAGCAGCTTAGAACGGCCCCAAGACGAGCAGTACTTC. Encoded protein: CASSLERPQDEQYF.

The chain links TRBV7-9 to TRBJ2-7; 8 nucleotides align to TRBD1. CDR3 size: 16 residues. V lost 2 bases to trimming and J lost 2 bases; unmatched junction nucleotides: 8. CDR1 SEHNR and CDR2 FQNEAQ come from the germline V gene (reference sequence). The CDR3 protein is CASSLNPPGQAYEQYF. CDR3 DNA: TGTGCCAGCAGCTTAAATCCTCCGGGACAGGCCTACGAGCAGTACTTC.

This clonotype was seen many times. The rearrangement joins TRBV11-2 to TRBJ1-2, with D possibly TRBD1 on 5 matching bases. V was cut by 7 bases and J by 2 bases, with 11 bases left in between. This CDR3 is 13 amino acids long. Germline CDR1 and CDR2: SGHAT and FQNNGV. DNA of the CDR3: TGTGCCAGCACCCCTTGGGGCAACTATGGCTACACCTTC. Translation gives CASTPWGNYGYTF. Supplemented by reference TRBV11-2 and TRBJ1-2, the full variable domain reads EAGVAQSPRYKIIEKRQSVAFWCNPISGHATLYWYQQILGQGPKLLIQFQNNGVVDDSQLPKDRFSAERLKGVDSTLKIQPAKLEDSAVYLCASTPWGNYGYTFGSGTRLTVV.